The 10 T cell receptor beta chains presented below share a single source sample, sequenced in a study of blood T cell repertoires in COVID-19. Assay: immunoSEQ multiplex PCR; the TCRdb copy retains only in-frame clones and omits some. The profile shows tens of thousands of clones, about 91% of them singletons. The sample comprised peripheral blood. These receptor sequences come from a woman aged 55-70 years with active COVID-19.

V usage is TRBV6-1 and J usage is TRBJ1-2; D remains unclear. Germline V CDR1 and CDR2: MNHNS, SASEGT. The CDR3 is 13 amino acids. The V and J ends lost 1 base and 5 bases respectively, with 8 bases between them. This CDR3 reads CASSEGEWYGYTF. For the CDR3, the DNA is TGTGCCAGCAGTGAAGGGGAGTGGTATGGCTACACCTTC.

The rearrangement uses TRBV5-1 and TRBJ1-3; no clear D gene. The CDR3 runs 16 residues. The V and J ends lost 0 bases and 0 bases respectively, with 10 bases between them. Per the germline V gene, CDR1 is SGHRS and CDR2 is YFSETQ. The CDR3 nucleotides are TGCGCCAGCAGCTTGGGGGCAGTGAGCTCTGGAAACACCATATATTTT. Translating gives CASSLGAVSSGNTIYF.

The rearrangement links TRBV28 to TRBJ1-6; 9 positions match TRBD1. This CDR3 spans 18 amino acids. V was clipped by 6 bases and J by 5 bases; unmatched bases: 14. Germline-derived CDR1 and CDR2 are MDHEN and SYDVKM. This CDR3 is CASRGADTGGFNNSPLHF. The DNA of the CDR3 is TGTGCCAGCAGGGGCGCAGATACAGGGGGCTTCAATAATTCACCCCTCCACTTT. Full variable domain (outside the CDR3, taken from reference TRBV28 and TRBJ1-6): DVKVTQSSRYLVKRTGEKVFLECVQDMDHENMFWYRQDPGLGLRLIYFSYDVKMKEKGDIPEGYSVSREKKERFSLILESASTNQTSMYLCASRGADTGGFNNSPLHFGNGTRLTVT.

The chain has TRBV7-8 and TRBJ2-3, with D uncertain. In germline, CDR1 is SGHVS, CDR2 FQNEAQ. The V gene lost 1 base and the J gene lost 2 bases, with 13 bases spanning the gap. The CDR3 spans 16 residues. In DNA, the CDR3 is TGTGCCAGCAGCTTAGTGAACTTACTGATCACAGATACGCAGTATTTT. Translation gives CASSLVNLLITDTQYF.

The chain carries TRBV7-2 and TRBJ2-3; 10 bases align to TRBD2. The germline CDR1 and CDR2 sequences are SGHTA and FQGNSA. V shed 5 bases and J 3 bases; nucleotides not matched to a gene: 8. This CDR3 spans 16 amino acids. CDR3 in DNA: TGTGCCAGCAGCAAGCGGACTAGCGGAACTACAGATACGCAGTATTTT. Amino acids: CASSKRTSGTTDTQYF.

This CDR3 is CASSRLAGDASYEQYF. CDR3 nucleotide sequence: TGTGCCAGCAGTCGACTAGCGGGAGACGCGTCCTACGAGCAGTACTTC. The genes are TRBV28 and TRBJ2-7; 12 bases line up with TRBD2. Germline V CDR1 and CDR2: MDHEN, SYDVKM. The CDR3 length is 16 residues. V lost 5 bases, J lost 1 base, and 6 bases stayed unmatched.

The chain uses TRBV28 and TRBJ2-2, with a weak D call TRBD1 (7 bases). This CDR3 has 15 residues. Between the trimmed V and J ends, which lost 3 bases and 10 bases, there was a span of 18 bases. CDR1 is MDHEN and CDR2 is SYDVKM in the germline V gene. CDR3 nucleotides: TGTGCCAGCAGTTTCAGGGGGGCCACCTCCTTGGAGCTGTTTTTT. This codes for CASSFRGATSLELFF.

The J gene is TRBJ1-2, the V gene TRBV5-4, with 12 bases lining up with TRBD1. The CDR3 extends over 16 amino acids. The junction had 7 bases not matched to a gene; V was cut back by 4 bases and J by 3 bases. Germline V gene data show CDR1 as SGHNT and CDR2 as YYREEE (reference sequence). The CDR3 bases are TGTGCCAGCAGCGCCGGGACAGGGGGCATTGACTATGGCTACACCTTC. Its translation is CASSAGTGGIDYGYTF. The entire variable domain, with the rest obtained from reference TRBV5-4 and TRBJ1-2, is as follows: ETGVTQSPTHLIKTRGQQVTLRCSSQSGHNTVSWYQQALGQGPQFIFQYYREEENGRGNFPPRFSGLQFPNYSSELNVNALELDDSALYLCASSAGTGGIDYGYTFGSGTRLTVV.

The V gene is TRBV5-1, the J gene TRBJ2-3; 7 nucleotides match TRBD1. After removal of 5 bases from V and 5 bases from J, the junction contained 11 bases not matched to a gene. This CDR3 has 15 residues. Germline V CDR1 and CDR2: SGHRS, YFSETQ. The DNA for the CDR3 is TGCGCCAGCAGGGTGGGGACAGCACGAAAAGATACGCAGTATTTT. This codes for CASRVGTARKDTQYF.

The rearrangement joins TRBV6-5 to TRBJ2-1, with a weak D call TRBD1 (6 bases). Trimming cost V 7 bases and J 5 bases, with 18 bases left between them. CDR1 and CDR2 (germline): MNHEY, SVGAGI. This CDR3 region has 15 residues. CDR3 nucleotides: TGTGCCAGCAACTCGTGGGGGCGGCTGAACAATGAGCAGTTCTTC. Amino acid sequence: CASNSWGRLNNEQFF.